Below, 11 T cell receptor beta chains from the same sample are listed, as sequenced in a study of blood T cells in healthy people across ages. For the second PCR, which ran for roughly 7 to 11 cycles, a sample-barcoded 5' primer and a J-beta primer mix were used. TCRdb processed the 5' RACE reads anew with MiXCR; each CDR3 protein has one entry. The table records 1.5 million to 2 million distinct CDR3 sequences, 30% to 40% of them present only once. The specimen sequenced was blood. The source is a woman aged 25 to 39 in good health.

With regard to this clonotype: A much larger clone differs by one base, so this may be a read error. V and J are TRBV4-1 and TRBJ2-1, with 7 bases matching TRBD2. CDR3 length: 17 residues. Germline loops: CDR1 MGHRA, CDR2 YSYEKL. Here the CDR3 DNA reads TGCGCCAGCGGCCAACCCTGGACTAGGGGAGGTCACGATGAGCAGTTCTTC. Residues: CASGQPWTRGGHDEQFF.

This chain connects TRBV6-2 or TRBV6-3 to TRBJ2-5; possible D gene TRBD2, 6 bases. Germline V gene sequence: CDR1 MNHEY, CDR2 SVGEGT. CDR3 size: 15 residues. V was cut by 6 bases and J by 0 bases, with 14 bases left in between. The CDR3 protein is CASSRGTSYQETQYF. The CDR3 bases are TGTGCCAGCAGCCGCGGGACGTCGTACCAAGAGACCCAGTACTTC.

This clonotype has only a few counts. This chain connects TRBV5-1 to TRBJ2-7; the match to TRBD1 covers 10 bases. CDR1 is SGHRS and CDR2 is YFSETQ in the germline V gene. After removal of 7 bases from V and 2 bases from J, the junction contained 6 bases not matched to a gene. This CDR3 is built from 14 residues. CDR3 protein: CASETGTGAYEQYF. CDR3 in DNA: TGCGCCAGCGAAACCGGGACAGGGGCCTACGAGCAGTACTTC.

This clonotype was found once. A much larger clone lies one base from this, so it may be a read error. The rearrangement joins TRBV6-6 to TRBJ2-5; TRBD1 might be the D (6 bases). The CDR3 is made up of 15 amino acids. The germline V gene has CDR1 MNHNY and CDR2 SVGAGI (reference sequence). V lost 0 bases and J lost 0, with 8 bases in between. The CDR3 protein is CASSYSTGHQETQYF. CDR3 sequence (DNA): TGTGCCAGCAGTTACTCGACAGGACACCAAGAGACCCAGTACTTC.

This clonotype has a count of ten or more. The J gene is TRBJ2-7, the V gene TRBV4-1, with 7 bases matching TRBD1. The CDR3 has 15 amino acids. Germline V gives CDR1 MGHRA, CDR2 YSYEKL. Unmatched junction bases numbered 11, after V lost 5 bases and J lost 4 bases. CDR3 protein: CASSITTGTAYEQYF. CDR3 nucleotides: TGCGCCAGCAGCATCACAACTGGGACAGCTTACGAGCAGTACTTC.

This clonotype occurred a few times. This chain uses TRBV20-1 with TRBJ2-7; the match to TRBD2 covers 13 bases. The ends lost 5 bases at V and 0 bases at J; junction bases unmatched: 7. The CDR3 is 16 residues long. Germline CDR1 and CDR2: DFQATT and SNEGSKA (reference sequence). The CDR3 protein is CSARTGLAGDSYEQYF. For the CDR3, the DNA is TGCAGTGCTCGGACCGGACTAGCGGGGGACTCCTACGAGCAGTACTTC.

The chain joins TRBV18 to TRBJ2-7; no definite D call. With 0 bases removed from V and 5 bases from J, the gap between germline ends came to 14 bases. Germline V gene sequence: CDR1 KGHSH, CDR2 LQKENI. This CDR3 spans 15 amino acids. CDR3 bases: TGTGCCAGCTCACCACCGAATGGGGATACTGACGAGCAGTACTTC. Translation: CASSPPNGDTDEQYF.

The V gene is TRBV20-1, the J gene TRBJ2-3, with D maybe TRBD2 (5 bases). CDR1 and CDR2 (germline): DFQATT, SNEGSKA (reference sequence). Trimming pared 6 bases from V and 6 bases from J, leaving 16 bases between. There are 13 residues in the CDR3. In DNA, the CDR3 is TGCAGTGCCCTTTTAGGTGGGAGCGATACGCAGTATTTT. It yields the protein CSALLGGSDTQYF.

This chain connects TRBV7-9 to TRBJ1-1; tentative D call: TRBD1 (6 bases). Trimming cost V 2 bases and J 3 bases, with 16 bases left between them. The CDR3 length is 16 residues. The germline gives CDR1 SEHNR, CDR2 FQNEAQ (reference sequence). The CDR3 nucleotides are TGTGCCAGCAGCTTAAGGAACAGGGTAGGGGACACTGAAGCTTTCTTT. Its protein product is CASSLRNRVGDTEAFF.

The sample holds many counts of this clonotype. V usage is TRBV29-1 and J usage is TRBJ2-3; 7 bases are shared with TRBD2. J lost 5 bases, V lost 7 bases, and 9 bases had no gene match. Germline lookup yields CDR1 SQVTM and CDR2 ANQGSEA. This CDR3 has 13 residues. The DNA of the CDR3 is TGCAGCGCGGAGGCGGGGGTGGGAGATACGCAGTATTTT. This codes for CSAEAGVGDTQYF.

A remark on this clonotype: Germline and junction disagree at one end, which may indicate a read error. The chain links TRBV20-1 to TRBJ2-7, with TRBD2 as a possible D gene (6 bases). The CDR3 spans 13 residues. Germline V gene data show CDR1 as DFQATT and CDR2 as SNEGSKA (reference sequence). DNA of the CDR3: TGCAGTGCTAGCGGGGGTCTCTCCTACGAGCGGTACTTC. As protein: CSASGGLSYERYF.